This T cell receptor (beta chain) was captured in a study of shared clonotypes between healthy human individuals. Study-wide background: The study drew on a couple of women and a few men aged 18 to 49 as donors.

The CDR3 contains 14 residues. Germline values: CDR1 LNHDA, CDR2 SQIVND (reference sequence). The V end was cut by 6 bases, the J end by 1 base, with 12 bases between. Remarks on this clone: Its antigen is not known.

Study-level points and caveats: Limitation of the genetic and exposure-history diversity represented came from the few donors.

Genomic DNA per cell subset filled all wells of several immunoSEQ plates. Per the study methods: Sequence data from immunoSEQ were junction-only and lacked quality scores; consequently, filtering differed. This table comes from immunoSEQ multiplex PCR, and its TCRdb copy is limited to in-frame clones, with some not included. V and J calls plus clone size are reproduced from that table; the DNA served to infer D and trimming. The table lists roughly 500,000 clones, over 65% of them singletons. The chain employs TRBV19 and TRBJ2-5, with a tentative D call TRBD2 (6 bases). Material: PBMCs. The source is a woman in her thirties or forties in good health. Some clones in this sample may be carry-over from other donors' samples. The CDR3 DNA reads as TGTGCCAGTAGACGGGGAGGACCCCAAGAGACCCAGTACTTC. It codes for CASRRGGPQETQYF.